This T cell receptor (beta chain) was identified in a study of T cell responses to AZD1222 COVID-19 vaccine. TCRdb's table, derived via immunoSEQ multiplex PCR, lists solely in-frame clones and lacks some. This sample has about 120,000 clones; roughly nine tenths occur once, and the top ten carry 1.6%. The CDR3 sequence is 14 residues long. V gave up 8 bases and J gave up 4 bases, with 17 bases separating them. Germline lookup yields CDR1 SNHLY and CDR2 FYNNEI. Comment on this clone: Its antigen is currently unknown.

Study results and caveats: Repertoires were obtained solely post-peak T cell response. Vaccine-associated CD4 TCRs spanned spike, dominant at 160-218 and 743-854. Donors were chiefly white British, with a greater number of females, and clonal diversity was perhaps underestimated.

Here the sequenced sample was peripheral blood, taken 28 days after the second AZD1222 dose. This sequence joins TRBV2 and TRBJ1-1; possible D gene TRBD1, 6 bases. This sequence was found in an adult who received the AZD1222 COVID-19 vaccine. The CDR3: CASLMEQGSTEAFF. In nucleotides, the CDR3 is TGTGCCAGCCTAATGGAACAGGGCTCCACTGAAGCTTTCTTT. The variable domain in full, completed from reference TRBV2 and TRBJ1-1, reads EPEVTQTPSHQVTQMGQEVILRCVPISNHLYFYWYRQILGQKVEFLVSFYNNEISEKSEIFDDQFSVERPDGSNFTLKIRSTKLEDSAMYFCASLMEQGSTEAFFGQGTRLTVV.